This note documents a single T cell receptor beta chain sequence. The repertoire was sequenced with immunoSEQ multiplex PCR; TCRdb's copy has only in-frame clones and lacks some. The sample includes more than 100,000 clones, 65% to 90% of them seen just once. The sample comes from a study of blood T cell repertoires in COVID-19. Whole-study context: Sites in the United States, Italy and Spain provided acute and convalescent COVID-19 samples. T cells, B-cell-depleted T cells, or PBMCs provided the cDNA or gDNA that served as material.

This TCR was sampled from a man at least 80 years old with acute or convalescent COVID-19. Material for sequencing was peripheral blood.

This CDR3 is CASSHRDPGRGYTF. CDR3 sequence (DNA): TGTGCCAGCAGCCACCGGGACCCCGGGAGGGGCTACACCTTC. The V gene is TRBV3-1 (or the pseudogene TRBV3-2), the J gene TRBJ1-2, with D possibly being TRBD1 (5 bases). Looked up from germline, CDR1 is LGHDT and CDR2 is YNNKEL (reference sequence). Trimming pared 3 bases from V and 8 bases from J, leaving 16 bases between. The CDR3 consists of 14 residues.